The 8 T cell receptor beta chains presented below share a single source sample, sequenced in a study of T cell responses to AZD1222 COVID-19 vaccine. Method: immunoSEQ multiplex PCR; TCRdb's copy keeps in-frame clones and lacks some. The sample lists some 150,000 clones, 94% occurring once. The specimen was peripheral blood, collected on day 0 of AZD1222 vaccination. Every receptor here comes from an adult in good health.

The rearrangement uses TRBV4-1 and TRBJ2-5; TRBD1 is a possible D gene (6 bases). The V gene lost 5 bases and the J gene lost 4 bases, with 11 bases spanning the gap. Germline V gene lookup returns CDR1 MGHRA and CDR2 YSYEKL. The CDR3 extends over 13 amino acids. The DNA for the CDR3 is TGCGCCAGCAGCTTAATCAGGGGAGAGACCCAGTACTTC. This translates into CASSLIRGETQYF.

The chain carries TRBV3-1 (or the pseudogene TRBV3-2) and TRBJ1-6, with D hard to call. Germline V gives CDR1 LGHDT, CDR2 YNNKEL (reference sequence). V lost 0 bases and J lost 12, with 12 bases in between. There are 14 residues in the CDR3. The CDR3 here is CASSQEHRTQPLHF. For the CDR3, the DNA is TGTGCCAGCAGCCAAGAGCATAGGACCCAACCCCTCCACTTT.

The chain is built from TRBV28 and TRBJ1-5; D uncertain. The CDR3 totals 14 residues. The V end was cut by 5 bases, the J end by 2 bases, with 10 bases between. Germline V gene lookup returns CDR1 MDHEN and CDR2 SYDVKM. The CDR3 bases are TGTGCCAGCAGTCTTGAGGTGGGCAATCAGCCCCAGCATTTT. This translates into CASSLEVGNQPQHF.

The chain recombines TRBV3-1 (or the pseudogene TRBV3-2) with TRBJ2-2; maybe TRBD2 (5 bases). This CDR3 comprises 19 residues. Germline CDR1 is LGHDT and CDR2 is YNNKEL (reference sequence). V lost 1 base, J lost 2 bases, and 20 bases lay in between. The CDR3 nucleotides read TGTGCCAGCAGCCAAGTACGGCCCGGGGTCCTCCCCAACACCGGGGAGCTGTTTTTT. The encoded protein is CASSQVRPGVLPNTGELFF.

The rearrangement uses TRBV21-1 and TRBJ2-3. TRBV21-1 represents a pseudogene. The CDR3 sequence is 14 residues long. The CDR3 loop is CASSKVRSTDTQYF. CDR3 sequence (DNA): TGTGCCAGCAGCAAAGTTAGGAGCACAGATACGCAGTATTTT.

This chain connects TRBV29-1 to TRBJ1-1; possible D gene TRBD1, 5 bases. Per germline, CDR1 SQVTM and CDR2 ANQGSEA. CDR3 size: 15 residues. The V end lost 2 bases, the J end lost 5 bases, and 18 bases lay between the germline ends. As DNA, the CDR3 is TGCAGCGTTGAAATCCTGGCGGGGCTGGGGACTGAAGCTTTCTTT. Protein sequence: CSVEILAGLGTEAFF.

This rearrangement joins TRBV6-5 to TRBJ1-1; D gene uncertain. The CDR3 sequence is 16 residues long. CDR1 MNHEY and CDR2 SVGAGI come from the germline V gene. Trimming removed 0 bases from V and 1 base from J, with 12 bases in between. CDR3 in amino acids: CASSYSGGQPNTEAFF. CDR3 coding DNA: TGTGCCAGCAGTTACTCGGGAGGCCAGCCGAACACTGAAGCTTTCTTT.

The J gene is TRBJ2-2, the V gene TRBV3-1 (or the pseudogene TRBV3-2), with D unresolved. Trimming stripped 2 bases from V and 2 bases from J, with 0 bases between. Germline CDR1 is LGHDT and CDR2 is YNNKEL (reference sequence). The CDR3 covers 12 residues. For the CDR3, the DNA is TGTGCCAGCAGCCAAAACACCGGGGAGCTGTTTTTT. Amino acid sequence: CASSQNTGELFF.